The present T cell receptor (beta chain) was sequenced within a study of T cell responses to AZD1222 COVID-19 vaccine. Profiled with immunoSEQ multiplex PCR; TCRdb holds only in-frame clones, not every one. The data hold 150,000 to 200,000 clones, with just over 90% observed a single time. To note about this clone: The antigen remains unidentified.

Study-wide points: There were mostly white British donors and more females than males, and clonal diversity was possibly underestimated. Samples come after the peak T cell response, not at day 14.

Investigators merged groups given second doses at roughly 4 or roughly 12 weeks. Trimming at V came to 5 bases and at J to 2 bases, leaving 6 bases not matched to a gene. CDR1 MNHEY and CDR2 SVGAGI come from the germline V gene. The CDR3 is 15 amino acids. The sequenced sample was peripheral blood, obtained 28 days after the second AZD1222 dose. This clonotype was obtained from an adult who received the AZD1222 COVID-19 vaccine. The chain uses TRBV6-5 and TRBJ1-2; 9 nucleotides match TRBD1. CDR3 protein: CASSQHRGPNYGYTF. For the CDR3, the DNA is TGTGCCAGCAGTCAACACAGGGGGCCAAACTATGGCTACACCTTC.